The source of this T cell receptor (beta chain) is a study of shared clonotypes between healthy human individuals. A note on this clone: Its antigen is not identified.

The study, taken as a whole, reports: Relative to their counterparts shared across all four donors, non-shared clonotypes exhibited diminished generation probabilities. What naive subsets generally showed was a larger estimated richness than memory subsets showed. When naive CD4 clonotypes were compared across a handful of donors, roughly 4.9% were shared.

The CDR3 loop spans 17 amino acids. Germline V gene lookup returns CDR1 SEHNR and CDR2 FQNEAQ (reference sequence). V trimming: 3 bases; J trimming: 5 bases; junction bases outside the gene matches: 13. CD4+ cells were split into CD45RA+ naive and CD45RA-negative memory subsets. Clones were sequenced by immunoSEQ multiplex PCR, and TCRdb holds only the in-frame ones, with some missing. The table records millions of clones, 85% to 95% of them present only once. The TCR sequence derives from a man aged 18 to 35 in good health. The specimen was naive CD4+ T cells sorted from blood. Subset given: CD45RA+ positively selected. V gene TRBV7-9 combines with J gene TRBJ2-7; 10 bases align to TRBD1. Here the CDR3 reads CASSLDSTWDRGHEQYF. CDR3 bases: TGTGCCAGCAGCTTGGATTCGACGTGGGACAGGGGCCACGAGCAGTACTTC.